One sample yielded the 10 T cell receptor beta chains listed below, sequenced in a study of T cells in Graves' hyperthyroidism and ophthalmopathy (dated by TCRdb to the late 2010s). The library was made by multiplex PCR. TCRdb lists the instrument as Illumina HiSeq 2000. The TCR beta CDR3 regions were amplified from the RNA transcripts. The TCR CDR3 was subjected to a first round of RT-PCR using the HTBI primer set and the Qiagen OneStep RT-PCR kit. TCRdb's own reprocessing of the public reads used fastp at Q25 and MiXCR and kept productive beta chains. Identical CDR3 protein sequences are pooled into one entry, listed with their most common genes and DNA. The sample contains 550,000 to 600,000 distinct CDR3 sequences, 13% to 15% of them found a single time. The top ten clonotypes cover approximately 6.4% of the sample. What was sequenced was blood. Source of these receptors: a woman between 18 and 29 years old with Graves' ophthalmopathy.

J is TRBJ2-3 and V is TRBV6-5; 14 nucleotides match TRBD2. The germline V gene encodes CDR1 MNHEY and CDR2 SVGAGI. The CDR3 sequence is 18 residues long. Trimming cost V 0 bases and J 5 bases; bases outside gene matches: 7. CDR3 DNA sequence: TGTGCCAGCAGTTACTCGAAGGGACTAGCGGGAGTTAAAGATACGCAGTATTTT. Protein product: CASSYSKGLAGVKDTQYF.

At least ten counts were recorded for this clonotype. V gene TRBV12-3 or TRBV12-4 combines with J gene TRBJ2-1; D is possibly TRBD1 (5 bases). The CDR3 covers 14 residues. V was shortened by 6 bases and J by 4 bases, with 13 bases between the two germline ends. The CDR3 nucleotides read TGTGCCAGCAGCCTGCAGGGATATTACAATGAGCAGTTCTTC. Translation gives CASSLQGYYNEQFF.

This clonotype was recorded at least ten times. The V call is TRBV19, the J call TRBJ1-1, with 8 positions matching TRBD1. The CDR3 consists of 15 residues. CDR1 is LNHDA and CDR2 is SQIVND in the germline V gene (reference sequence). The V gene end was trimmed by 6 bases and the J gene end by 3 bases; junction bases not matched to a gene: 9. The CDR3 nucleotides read TGTGCCAGTAGACTCGCCAGGGGGCTGGACACTGAAGCTTTCTTT. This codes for CASRLARGLDTEAFF.

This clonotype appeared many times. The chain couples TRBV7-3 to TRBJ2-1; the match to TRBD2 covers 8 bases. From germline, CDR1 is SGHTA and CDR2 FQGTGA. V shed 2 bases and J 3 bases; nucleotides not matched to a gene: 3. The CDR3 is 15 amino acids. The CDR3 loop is CASSLVAGLYNEQFF. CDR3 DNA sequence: TGTGCCAGCAGCTTAGTAGCGGGGCTCTACAATGAGCAGTTCTTC.

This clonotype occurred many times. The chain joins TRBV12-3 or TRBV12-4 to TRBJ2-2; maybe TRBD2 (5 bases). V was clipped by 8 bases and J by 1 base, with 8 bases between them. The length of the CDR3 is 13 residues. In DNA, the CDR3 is TGTGCCAGCGGACTGATGAACACCGGGGAGCTGTTTTTT. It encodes CASGLMNTGELFF.

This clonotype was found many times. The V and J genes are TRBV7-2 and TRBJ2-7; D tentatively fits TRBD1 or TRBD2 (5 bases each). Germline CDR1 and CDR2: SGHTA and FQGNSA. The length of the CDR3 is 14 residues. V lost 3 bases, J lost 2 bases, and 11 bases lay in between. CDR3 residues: CASSFGDGTYEQYF. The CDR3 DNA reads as TGTGCCAGCAGCTTTGGGGACGGAACCTACGAGCAGTACTTC.

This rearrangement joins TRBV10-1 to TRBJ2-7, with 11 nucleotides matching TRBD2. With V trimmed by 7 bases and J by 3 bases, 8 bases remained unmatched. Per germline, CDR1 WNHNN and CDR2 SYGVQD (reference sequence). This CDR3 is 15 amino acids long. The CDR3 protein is CASIPGTSGVYEQYF. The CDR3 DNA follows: TGCGCCAGCATTCCCGGGACTAGCGGCGTCTACGAGCAGTACTTC.

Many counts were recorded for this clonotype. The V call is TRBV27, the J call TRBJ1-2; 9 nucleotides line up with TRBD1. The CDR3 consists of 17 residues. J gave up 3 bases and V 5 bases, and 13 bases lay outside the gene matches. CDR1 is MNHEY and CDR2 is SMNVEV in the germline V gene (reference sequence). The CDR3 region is CASSRRGRDRDHYGYTF. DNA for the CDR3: TGTGCCAGCAGTCGAAGGGGCCGGGACAGGGACCACTATGGCTACACCTTC.

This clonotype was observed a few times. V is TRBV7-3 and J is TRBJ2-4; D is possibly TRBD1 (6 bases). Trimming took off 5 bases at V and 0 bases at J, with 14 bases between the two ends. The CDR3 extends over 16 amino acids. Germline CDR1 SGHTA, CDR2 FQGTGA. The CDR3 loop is CASSPGVTEAKNIQYF. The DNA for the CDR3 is TGTGCCAGCAGCCCAGGGGTGACGGAAGCCAAAAACATTCAGTACTTC.

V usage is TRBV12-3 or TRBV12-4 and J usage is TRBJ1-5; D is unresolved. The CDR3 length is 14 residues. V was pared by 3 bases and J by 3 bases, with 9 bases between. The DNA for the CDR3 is TGTGCCAGCAGTTTCCGGGGTCTCAATCAGCCCCAGCATTTT. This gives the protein CASSFRGLNQPQHF.